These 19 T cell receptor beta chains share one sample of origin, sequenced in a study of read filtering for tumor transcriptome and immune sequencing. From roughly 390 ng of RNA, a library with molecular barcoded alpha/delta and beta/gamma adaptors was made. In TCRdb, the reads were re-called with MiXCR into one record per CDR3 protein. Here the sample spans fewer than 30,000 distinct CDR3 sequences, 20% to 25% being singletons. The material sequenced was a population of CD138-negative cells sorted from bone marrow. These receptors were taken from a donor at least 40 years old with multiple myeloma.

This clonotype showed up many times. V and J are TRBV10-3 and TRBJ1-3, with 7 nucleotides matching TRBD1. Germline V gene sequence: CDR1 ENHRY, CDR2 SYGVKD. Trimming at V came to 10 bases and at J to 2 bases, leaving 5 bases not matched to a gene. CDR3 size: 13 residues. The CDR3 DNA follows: TGTGCCACGAAGGGACAGACTGGAAACACCATATATTTT. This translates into CATKGQTGNTIYF.

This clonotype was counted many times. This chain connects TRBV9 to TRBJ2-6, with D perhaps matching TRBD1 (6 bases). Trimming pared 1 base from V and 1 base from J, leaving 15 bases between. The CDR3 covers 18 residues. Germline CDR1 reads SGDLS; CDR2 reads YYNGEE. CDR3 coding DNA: TGTGCCAGCAGCGTATCCAGGGGAGACACTTCTGGGGCCAACGTCCTGACTTTC. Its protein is CASSVSRGDTSGANVLTF.

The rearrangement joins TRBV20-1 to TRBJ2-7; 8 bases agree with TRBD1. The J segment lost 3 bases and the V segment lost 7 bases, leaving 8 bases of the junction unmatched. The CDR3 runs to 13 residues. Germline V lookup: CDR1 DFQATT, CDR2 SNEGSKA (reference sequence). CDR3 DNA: TGCAGTGTCATGACAGGGGTAGTCTACGAGCAGTACTTC. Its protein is CSVMTGVVYEQYF.

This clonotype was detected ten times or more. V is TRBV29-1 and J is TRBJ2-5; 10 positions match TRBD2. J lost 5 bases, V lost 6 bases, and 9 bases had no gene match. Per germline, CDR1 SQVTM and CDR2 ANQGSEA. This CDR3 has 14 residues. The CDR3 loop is CSVLRAGGRETQYF. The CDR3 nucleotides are TGCAGCGTCCTAAGAGCGGGAGGGCGGGAGACCCAGTACTTC.

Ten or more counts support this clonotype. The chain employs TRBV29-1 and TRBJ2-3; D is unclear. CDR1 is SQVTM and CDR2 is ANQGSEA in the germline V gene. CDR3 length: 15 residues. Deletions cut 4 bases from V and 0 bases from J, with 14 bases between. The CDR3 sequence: CSVGDAYPSTDTQYF. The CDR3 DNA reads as TGCAGCGTTGGAGACGCCTACCCTAGCACAGATACGCAGTATTTT.

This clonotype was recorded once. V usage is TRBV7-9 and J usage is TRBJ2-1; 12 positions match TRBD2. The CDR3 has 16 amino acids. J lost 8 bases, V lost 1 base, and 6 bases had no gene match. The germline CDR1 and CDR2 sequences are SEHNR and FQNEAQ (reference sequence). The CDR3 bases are TGTGCCAGCAGCTTAGGACTAGCGGGGGAAATTGATGAGCAGTTCTTC. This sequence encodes CASSLGLAGEIDEQFF.

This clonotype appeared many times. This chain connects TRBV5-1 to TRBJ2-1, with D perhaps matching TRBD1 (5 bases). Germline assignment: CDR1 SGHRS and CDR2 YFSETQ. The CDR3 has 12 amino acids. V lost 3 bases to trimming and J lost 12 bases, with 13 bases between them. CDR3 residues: CASSSGVTGQFF. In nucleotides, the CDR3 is TGCGCCAGCAGCTCTGGGGTAACAGGGCAGTTCTTC. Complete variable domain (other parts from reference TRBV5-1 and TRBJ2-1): KAGVTQTPRYLIKTRGQQVTLSCSPISGHRSVSWYQQTPGQGLQFLFEYFSETQRNKGNFPGRFSGRQFSNSRSEMNVSTLELGDSALYLCASSSGVTGQFFGPGTRLTVL.

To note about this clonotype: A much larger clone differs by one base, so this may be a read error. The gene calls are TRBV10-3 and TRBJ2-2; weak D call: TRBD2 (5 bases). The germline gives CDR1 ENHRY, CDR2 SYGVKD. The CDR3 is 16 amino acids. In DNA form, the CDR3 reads TGTGTCATCAGTGAGTCGATCCTGCGGGCCCCAGGGGAGCTGTTTTTT. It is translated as CVISESILRAPGELFF.

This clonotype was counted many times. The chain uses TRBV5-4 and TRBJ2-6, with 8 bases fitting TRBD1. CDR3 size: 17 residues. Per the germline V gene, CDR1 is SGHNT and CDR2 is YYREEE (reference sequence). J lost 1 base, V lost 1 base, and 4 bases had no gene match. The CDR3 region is CASSLSRGRSGANVLTF. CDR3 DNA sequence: TGTGCCAGCAGCTTGAGCAGGGGGCGTTCTGGGGCCAACGTCCTGACTTTC.

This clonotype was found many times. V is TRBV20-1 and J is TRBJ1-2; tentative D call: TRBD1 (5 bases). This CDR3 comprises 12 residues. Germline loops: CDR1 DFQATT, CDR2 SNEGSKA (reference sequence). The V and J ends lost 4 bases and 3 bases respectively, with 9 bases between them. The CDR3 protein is CSATGNHYGYTF. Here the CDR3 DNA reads TGCAGTGCTACAGGGAACCACTATGGCTACACCTTC.

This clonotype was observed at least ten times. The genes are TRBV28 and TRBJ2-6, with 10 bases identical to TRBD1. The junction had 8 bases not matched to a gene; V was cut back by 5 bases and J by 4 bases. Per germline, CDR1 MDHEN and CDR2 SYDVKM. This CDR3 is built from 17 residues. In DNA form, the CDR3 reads TGTGCCAGCAGTCCTTGGGACAGGGGCGGAGGGGCCAACGTCCTGACTTTC. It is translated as CASSPWDRGGGANVLTF.

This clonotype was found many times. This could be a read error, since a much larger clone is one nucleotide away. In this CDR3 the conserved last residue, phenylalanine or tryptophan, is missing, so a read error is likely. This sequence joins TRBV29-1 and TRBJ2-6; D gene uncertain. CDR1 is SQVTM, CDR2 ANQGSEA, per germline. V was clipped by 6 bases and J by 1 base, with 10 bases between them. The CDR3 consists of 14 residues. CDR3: CSVEAESGANVLTS. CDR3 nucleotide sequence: TGCAGCGTCGAGGCGGAATCTGGGGCCAACGTCCTGACTTCC.

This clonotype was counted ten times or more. The chain's CDR3 is CASTRVAGIQPQHF. CDR3 in DNA: TGTGCCAGCACCCGGGTGGCAGGGATTCAGCCCCAGCATTTT. This rearrangement joins TRBV2 to TRBJ1-5; TRBD1 might be the D (5 bases). CDR1 is SNHLY and CDR2 is FYNNEI in the germline V gene. The CDR3 totals 14 residues. V was pared by 7 bases and J by 6 bases, with 16 bases between. Full variable domain (outside the CDR3, taken from reference TRBV2 and TRBJ1-5): EPEVTQTPSHQVTQMGQEVILRCVPISNHLYFYWYRQILGQKVEFLVSFYNNEISEKSEIFDDQFSVERPDGSNFTLKIRSTKLEDSAMYFCASTRVAGIQPQHFGDGTRLSIL.

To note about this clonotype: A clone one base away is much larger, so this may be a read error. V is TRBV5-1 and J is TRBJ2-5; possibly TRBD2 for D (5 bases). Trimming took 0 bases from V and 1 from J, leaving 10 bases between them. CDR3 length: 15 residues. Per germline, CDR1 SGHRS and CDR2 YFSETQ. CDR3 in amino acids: CASSLAGGPQETQYF. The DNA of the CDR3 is TGCGCCAGCAGCTTGGCAGGCGGGCCCCAAGAGACCCAGTACTTC.

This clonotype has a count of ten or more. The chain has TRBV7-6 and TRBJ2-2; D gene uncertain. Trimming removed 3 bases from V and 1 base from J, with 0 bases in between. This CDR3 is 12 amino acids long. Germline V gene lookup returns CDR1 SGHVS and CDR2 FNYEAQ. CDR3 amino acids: CASSLNTGELFF. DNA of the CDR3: TGTGCCAGCAGCTTGAACACCGGGGAGCTGTTTTTT.

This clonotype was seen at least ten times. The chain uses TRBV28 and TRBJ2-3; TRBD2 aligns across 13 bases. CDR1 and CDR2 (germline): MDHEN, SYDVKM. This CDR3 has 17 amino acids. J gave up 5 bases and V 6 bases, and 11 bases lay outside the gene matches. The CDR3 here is CASSIGLAGEVLDTQYF. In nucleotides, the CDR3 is TGTGCCAGCAGCATCGGACTAGCGGGAGAGGTATTAGATACGCAGTATTTT. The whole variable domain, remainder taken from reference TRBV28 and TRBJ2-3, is DVKVTQSSRYLVKRTGEKVFLECVQDMDHENMFWYRQDPGLGLRLIYFSYDVKMKEKGDIPEGYSVSREKKERFSLILESASTNQTSMYLCASSIGLAGEVLDTQYFGPGTRLTVL.

Written as DNA, the CDR3 is TGCAGCGTTGAAGGCGGACTAACGGGCAACAATGAGCAGTTCTTC. It is translated as CSVEGGLTGNNEQFF. V gene TRBV29-1 combines with J gene TRBJ2-1; D possibly corresponds to TRBD2 (6 bases). The CDR3 totals 15 residues. The V gene's germline CDR1 is SQVTM and CDR2 ANQGSEA. The V end lost 1 base, the J end lost 5 bases, and 15 bases lay between the germline ends.

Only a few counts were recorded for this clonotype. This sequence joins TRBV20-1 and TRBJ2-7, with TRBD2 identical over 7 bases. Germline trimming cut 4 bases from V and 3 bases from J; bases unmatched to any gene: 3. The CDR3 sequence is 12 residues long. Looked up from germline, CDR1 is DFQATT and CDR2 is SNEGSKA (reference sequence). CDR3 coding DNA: TGCAGTGCTACCGGGACTAACTACGAGCAGTACTTC. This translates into CSATGTNYEQYF.

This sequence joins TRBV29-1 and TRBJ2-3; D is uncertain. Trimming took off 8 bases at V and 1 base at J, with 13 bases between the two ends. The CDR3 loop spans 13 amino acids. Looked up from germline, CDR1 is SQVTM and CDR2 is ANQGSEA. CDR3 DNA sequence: TGCAGCCCCGTGCCGGTGGGCACAGATACGCAGTATTTT. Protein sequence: CSPVPVGTDTQYF.